These T cell receptor beta chains were read from a single sample in a study of human T cells and chemical hapten exposure. From the RACE reads, TCRdb called clonotypes with MiXCR, one entry per CDR3 protein. The sample has roughly 250,000 distinct CDR3 sequences, about 9.4% seen once; the top ten hold around 2.5%. The sequencing here drew on whole blood, taken in connection with sensitization to the hapten diphenylcyclopropenone (DPC). The source of these receptors is a woman in her thirties or forties with alopecia areata. Some clones in this sample may be carry-over from other donors' samples. The CDR3 runs from the conserved cysteine through the conserved F or W.

v_call cdr3_aa
TRBV5-1 CASSLAGGLEQFF
TRBV28 CASCGGQDYEQYF
TRBV11-2 CASSLESRQGTYEQYF
TRBV20-1 CSAIDRVQPQHF
TRBV4-1 CASSHTGPYNEQFF
TRBV3-1 CASSQGKWGYTF
TRBV10-3 CAINRDTNSPLHF
TRBV19 CASRGTRVDTQYF
TRBV11-2 CASSPPGDYEQYF
TRBV6-4 CASKTGRDTDTQYF
TRBV12-3/TRBV12-4 CASSSIDRYNEQFF
TRBV5-4 CASSFGGSGSSYEQYF
TRBV6-4 CASSDSGTVNNEQFF
TRBV20-1 CSAPDRVETQYF
TRBV28 CASSLPTSGANEQFF
TRBV6-5 CASSPDSGGDTQYF
TRBV3-1 CASSQVRGTEAFF
TRBV27 CASSGAGVGEQFF
TRBV7-2 CASSLVTRPTDTQYF
TRBV27 CASSLRWERQPQHF
TRBV9 CASSVRQGFTGELFF
TRBV7-2 CASSLMGRGSGGQPQHF
TRBV2 CASSSLLPGGYF
TRBV15 CATSNRVGADTQYF
TRBV20-1 CSASRSGATDTQYF
TRBV18 CASSPQREATDEQFF
TRBV10-3 CAITTNPGDTQYF
TRBV29-1 CSVLVGGDNEQFF
TRBV6-5 CASSYSIAGGPYEQYF
TRBV2 CASRREGGSSYNEQFF
TRBV7-8 CASSPPAGAGHEQYF
TRBV25-1 CASSEVKPNTGELFF
TRBV28 CASSRPYAGLNEKLFF
TRBV28 CASSLFYNEQFF
TRBV12-3/TRBV12-4 CASSSPTGVTGELFF
TRBV5-1 CASSLAPTTQEAQYF
TRBV12-5 CEGTVQMNTEAFF
TRBV6-5 CASSFPPGQQYF
TRBV7-9 CASSLVGAGEGSNEQFF
TRBV5-1 CASSVGQVTNTEAFF
TRBV20-1 CSASRGAETQYF
TRBV29-1 CSVDGGAETQYF
TRBV20-1 CSARDHAGVGYEQYF
TRBV7-2 CASSLVGIQETQYF